The present entry profiles one T cell receptor (beta chain) with its context. Its antigen is unidentified. This sample was included in a study of shared clonotypes between healthy human individuals. The CDR3 spans 15 residues. V lost 5 bases to trimming and J lost 4 bases; unmatched junction nucleotides: 7. Germline V CDR1 and CDR2: MNHNY, SVGAGI (reference sequence). Cells designated naive CD8 were CD45RO-negative and were positively selected for CCR7, with terminally differentiated effector memory CD45RA+ cells excluded. Notes on the study in general: Rarefaction demonstrated incomplete sorted-subset sequencing despite large depth.

TCRdb keeps only in-frame clones here, not all; method: immunoSEQ multiplex PCR. The table includes about 750,000 clones, over 90% detected once. V usage is TRBV6-6 and J usage is TRBJ2-2; 7 nucleotides align to TRBD2. The origin of this receptor is a young man in good health. Specimen: naive CD8+ T cells sorted from blood. The CDR3 reads CASSNRDYLTGELFF. In nucleotides, the CDR3 is TGTGCCAGCAGTAACCGGGACTATCTCACCGGGGAGCTGTTTTTT.